This TCR beta chain emerged from a study of CD8 T cells in ankylosing spondylitis. Quantitative 5'-RACE with molecular barcodes was used to make the TCR beta libraries. Using its own MiXCR run on the 5' RACE reads, TCRdb lists one record per CDR3 protein. The data contain about 360,000 distinct CDR3 sequences, roughly 20% of them singletons. Regarding the study as a whole: Disease-linked clones were found to be CD8+ and relatively rare in peripheral blood. Disease-associated clones were reportedly significantly overrepresented in matched ankylosing spondylitis synovial fluid. For ankylosing spondylitis blood, a TCR beta motif of roughly 8 highly homologous variants appeared characteristic.

This clonotype came up a few times. What it binds is unknown. This CDR3 is 12 amino acids long. Germline V lookup: CDR1 SQVTM, CDR2 ANQGSEA. V was cut by 2 bases and J by 6 bases, with 11 bases left in between. The V gene is TRBV29-1, the J gene TRBJ2-7; D is unresolved. This receptor was identified in a male donor with ankylosing spondylitis or in good health (not recorded which). The sample comprised blood, either unsorted or a sorted T cell fraction (not recorded which). CDR3 bases: TGCAGCGTTGAAACCCAAGGTCCCGAGCAGTACTTC. This codes for CSVETQGPEQYF.